This TCR beta chain was found in a study of shared clonotypes between healthy human individuals. The germline V gene has CDR1 MRHNA and CDR2 SNTAGT. The CDR3 consists of 14 residues. Trimming removed 6 bases from V and 7 bases from J, with 16 bases in between. Libraries were prepared by immunoSEQ multiplex PCR; TCRdb keeps only in-frame clonotypes and omits some of them. This table has millions of clones, more than 90% appearing once. Sequencing used naive CD4+ T cells sorted from blood. The sample's subset: CD45RA+ positively selected. This TCR was recovered from a man in his late teens or twenties in good health. The rearrangement joins TRBV6-4 to TRBJ2-1; D is perhaps TRBD2 (5 bases). The chain's CDR3 is CASSPGIRSNEQFF. The CDR3 DNA reads TGTGCCAGCAGCCCCGGGATTCGATCTAATGAGCAGTTCTTC.